These 17 T cell receptor beta chains were sequenced from one sample in a study of blood T cell repertoires in COVID-19. The repertoire was sequenced with immunoSEQ multiplex PCR; TCRdb's copy has only in-frame clones and lacks some. There are about 320,000 clones in the sample; about 87% occur only once, and approximately 1.6% lies in the top ten. Material for sequencing was peripheral blood. These receptors were collected from a woman aged 30 to 39 with COVID-19, enrolled during active disease.

J is TRBJ2-3 and V is TRBV6-1, with 9 bases aligning to TRBD2. The CDR3 has 17 residues. V lost 2 bases and J lost 3; bases outside the gene matches: 9. Germline lookup yields CDR1 MNHNS and CDR2 SASEGT. CDR3 sequence (DNA): TGTGCCAGCAGTGAATTGGGCGGGGGGGCCGGTACAGATACGCAGTATTTT. The encoded protein is CASSELGGGAGTDTQYF.

The rearrangement uses TRBV20-1 and TRBJ1-2, with D uncertain. The CDR3 is 9 residues long. Trimming shortened V by 4 bases and J by 7 bases, and 4 bases separated the two germline ends. Germline loops: CDR1 DFQATT, CDR2 SNEGSKA (reference sequence). CDR3 bases: TGCAGTGCTAATCTTGGCTACACCTTC. Translating it yields CSANLGYTF.

This chain links TRBV2 with TRBJ1-5, with D possibly being TRBD1 (6 bases). Germline V gene lookup returns CDR1 SNHLY and CDR2 FYNNEI. V lost 6 bases, J lost 5 bases, and 11 bases lay in between. The CDR3 spans 13 residues. The CDR3: CASSGTLDQPQHF. The DNA for the CDR3 is TGTGCCAGCAGCGGGACACTAGATCAGCCCCAGCATTTT.

In its sample, this clone was seen once. The rearrangement uses TRBV7-6 and TRBJ2-1; 9 nucleotides align to TRBD2. Germline V CDR1 and CDR2: SGHVS, FNYEAQ. CDR3 length: 16 amino acids. V shed 5 bases, J shed 0 bases, and the junction held 5 bases outside the gene matches. CDR3 in DNA: TGTGCCAGCAGCCTGTTAGCGGGGGCCTCCTACAATGAGCAGTTCTTC. It codes for CASSLLAGASYNEQFF.

The CDR3 spells CASSPTGAGGYTF. DNA of the CDR3: TGTGCCAGCAGTCCGACAGGGGCGGGTGGCTACACCTTC. The chain joins TRBV12-3 or TRBV12-4 to TRBJ1-2; 8 positions match TRBD1. The CDR3 runs to 13 residues. V shed 5 bases and J 7 bases; nucleotides not matched to a gene: 6.

This clone came up once. The chain uses TRBV30 and TRBJ1-2; 8 bases align to TRBD1. The germline V gene has CDR1 GTSNPN and CDR2 SVGIG (reference sequence). The CDR3 is 13 residues long. The V gene end was trimmed by 2 bases and the J gene end by 6 bases; junction bases not matched to a gene: 5. Here the CDR3 DNA reads TGTGCCTGGAGTCAGGGGGCGGAGAATGGCTACACCTTC. This sequence encodes CAWSQGAENGYTF.

In the case of this clone: Other DNA sequences of this sample code for an identical CDR3. V is TRBV12-3 or TRBV12-4 and J is TRBJ1-2, with D unclear. The germline V and J ends were trimmed by 2 bases and 4 bases, with 8 bases remaining between them. The CDR3 consists of 13 residues. The CDR3 spells CASSLKQSYGYTF. CDR3 DNA: TGTGCCAGCAGTTTAAAACAGAGCTATGGCTACACCTTC.

The rearrangement joins TRBV11-1 to TRBJ2-3; D uncertain. The CDR3 is made up of 15 amino acids. Between the trimmed V and J ends, which lost 2 bases and 3 bases, there was a span of 12 bases. Germline V gene data show CDR1 as SGHAT and CDR2 as FQDESV (reference sequence). Here the CDR3 DNA reads TGTGCCAGCAGCTTACTTCGGTTTCGGACAGATACGCAGTATTTT. Protein sequence: CASSLLRFRTDTQYF. Supplemented by reference TRBV11-1 and TRBJ2-3, the full variable domain reads EAEVAQSPRYKITEKSQAVAFWCDPISGHATLYWYRQILGQGPELLVQFQDESVVDDSQLPKDRFSAERLKGVDSTLKIQPAELGDSAMYLCASSLLRFRTDTQYFGPGTRLTVL.

J is TRBJ1-1 and V is TRBV19; D gene unclear. The CDR3 runs 16 residues. V was trimmed by 4 bases and J by 0 bases, leaving 15 bases between them. Germline CDR1 LNHDA, CDR2 SQIVND (reference sequence). The CDR3 DNA follows: TGTGCCAGTAGTAGTGGCCTGGGCAGAGTGAACACTGAAGCTTTCTTT. This gives the protein CASSSGLGRVNTEAFF.

V usage is TRBV4-1 and J usage is TRBJ1-5, with unresolved D. Germline lookup yields CDR1 MGHRA and CDR2 YSYEKL. This CDR3 has 16 amino acids. Trimming pared 1 base from V and 2 bases from J, leaving 12 bases between. For the CDR3, the DNA is TGCGCCAGCAGCCAAGGGGGAGGTTTTGGCAATCAGCCCCAGCATTTT. This encodes CASSQGGGFGNQPQHF.

The chain combines TRBV6-5 with TRBJ2-7, with D possibly being TRBD1 (6 bases). The CDR3 is made up of 13 amino acids. The V end lost 4 bases, the J end lost 5 bases, and 12 bases lay between the germline ends. Looked up from germline, CDR1 is MNHEY and CDR2 is SVGAGI. CDR3 sequence reads: CASSSPGENEQYF. The DNA for the CDR3 is TGTGCCAGCAGTTCGCCAGGGGAGAACGAGCAGTACTTC.

The genes are TRBV24-1 and TRBJ1-6, with 7 bases matching TRBD1. Germline V gives CDR1 KGHDR, CDR2 SFDVKD. Unmatched junction bases numbered 3, after V lost 12 bases and J lost 5 bases. This CDR3 is built from 12 residues. CDR3 nucleotides: TGTGCCGACAGGGCGAATAATTCACCCCTCCACTTT. It specifies CADRANNSPLHF.

V and J are TRBV3-1 (or the pseudogene TRBV3-2) and TRBJ1-4; D remains ambiguous. With 1 base removed from V and 7 bases from J, the gap between germline ends came to 10 bases. Germline CDR1 reads LGHDT; CDR2 reads YNNKEL (reference sequence). There are 14 residues in the CDR3. The CDR3 region is CASSQGHGSEKLFF. In nucleotides, the CDR3 is TGTGCCAGCAGCCAAGGCCATGGGAGTGAAAAACTGTTTTTT.

J is TRBJ2-5 and V is TRBV5-4; a possible D gene is TRBD2 (5 bases). This CDR3 contains 13 residues. Trimming stripped 0 bases from V and 5 bases from J, with 8 bases between. CDR1 and CDR2 (germline): SGHNT, YYREEE (reference sequence). CDR3 sequence reads: CASSLASRETQYF. CDR3 DNA: TGTGCCAGCAGCTTGGCTAGCCGGGAGACCCAGTACTTC. Combining the CDR3 with reference TRBV5-4 and TRBJ2-5 gives the whole variable domain ETGVTQSPTHLIKTRGQQVTLRCSSQSGHNTVSWYQQALGQGPQFIFQYYREEENGRGNFPPRFSGLQFPNYSSELNVNALELDDSALYLCASSLASRETQYFGPGTRLLVL.

The chain recombines TRBV5-6 with TRBJ1-2; 10 positions match TRBD1. V lost 2 bases and J lost 6; bases outside the gene matches: 4. Germline V lookup: CDR1 SGHDT, CDR2 YYEEEE. This CDR3 is built from 14 residues. Written as DNA, the CDR3 is TGTGCCAGCAGCTTAGGGGGACAGGGGCATGGCTACACCTTC. This encodes CASSLGGQGHGYTF.

The rearrangement joins TRBV2 to TRBJ1-5, with D possibly being TRBD1 (5 bases). In germline, CDR1 is SNHLY, CDR2 FYNNEI. V lost 3 bases and J lost 3, with 12 bases in between. This CDR3 has 15 amino acids. CDR3 DNA sequence: TGTGCCAGCAGTGATTCGGGGGTCAACAATCAGCCCCAGCATTTT. Its protein is CASSDSGVNNQPQHF. The full variable domain, with the rest looked up from reference TRBV2 and TRBJ1-5, is EPEVTQTPSHQVTQMGQEVILRCVPISNHLYFYWYRQILGQKVEFLVSFYNNEISEKSEIFDDQFSVERPDGSNFTLKIRSTKLEDSAMYFCASSDSGVNNQPQHFGDGTRLSIL.

Here the CDR3 reads CASSPRTGSGANVLTF. CDR3 DNA: TGTGCCAGCAGCCCCCGGACAGGCTCTGGGGCCAACGTCCTGACTTTC. The chain has TRBV11-2 and TRBJ2-6; 7 positions match TRBD1. This CDR3 region has 16 residues. The junction had 4 bases not matched to a gene; V was cut back by 5 bases and J by 0 bases. Looked up from germline, CDR1 is SGHAT and CDR2 is FQNNGV.